This T cell receptor (beta chain) derives from a study of T cell responses to AZD1222 COVID-19 vaccine. Study-wide points: Spike-specific TCR breadth and depth grew following two AZD1222 doses. Possibly, clonal diversity was underestimated; donors were largely white British and included more females. Scientists sampled the repertoires only once the peak T cell response had passed. Only five to seven AZD1222 recipients were seropositive at baseline.

This CDR3 is 13 amino acids long. Trimming stripped 1 base from V and 1 base from J, with 5 bases between. CDR1 is SGHRS, CDR2 YFSETQ, per germline. In the case of this clone: Its antigen is still unknown.

TCRdb keeps only in-frame clones here, not all; method: immunoSEQ multiplex PCR. This sample has about 150,000 clones, with around 94% found just once. The chain carries TRBV5-1 and TRBJ2-5; D remains unclear. The TCR comes from an adult in good health. The sample in question was peripheral blood, obtained on day 0 of AZD1222 vaccination. CDR3 loop: CASSLSPQETQYF. The CDR3 DNA sequence: TGCGCCAGCAGCTTGTCCCCCCAAGAGACCCAGTACTTC.